The 20 T cell receptor beta chains below were found in one sample sequenced in a study of blood T cell repertoires in COVID-19. Clones were sequenced by immunoSEQ multiplex PCR, and TCRdb holds only the in-frame ones, with some missing. The table lists under 550,000 clones, around 90% of them singletons. Sequencing was carried out using peripheral blood. The source of these receptors is a man aged 18 to 29 with COVID-19, enrolled during active disease.

The chain is built from TRBV5-5 and TRBJ2-7; tentatively, D is TRBD2 (5 bases). Trimming removed 2 bases at V and 3 bases at J, with 24 bases between. CDR3 length: 18 amino acids. The germline V gene encodes CDR1 SGHKS and CDR2 YYEKEE (reference sequence). The CDR3 region is CASSFVLFQDGAGYEQYF. CDR3 nucleotide sequence: TGTGCCAGCAGCTTCGTACTGTTCCAGGACGGTGCGGGCTACGAGCAGTACTTC.

J is TRBJ1-6 and V is TRBV5-4; TRBD1 aligns across 9 bases. Germline CDR1 is SGHNT and CDR2 is YYREEE (reference sequence). V shed 4 bases and J 0 bases; nucleotides not matched to a gene: 11. This CDR3 contains 19 residues. The CDR3 region has the DNA TGTGCCAGCAGCAACCCCAAACAGGGGGCAAGCTCCTATAATTCACCCCTCCACTTT. This sequence encodes CASSNPKQGASSYNSPLHF.

The chain recombines TRBV6-4 with TRBJ2-5, with 7 bases aligning to TRBD2. The V gene end was trimmed by 2 bases and the J gene end by 3 bases; junction bases not matched to a gene: 3. The germline gives CDR1 MRHNA, CDR2 SNTAGT. The CDR3 totals 14 residues. CDR3 in DNA: TGTGCCAGCAGTGACCCCCTAGCGGAAGAGACCCAGTACTTC. Protein product: CASSDPLAEETQYF.

The V call is TRBV4-1, the J call TRBJ2-7; TRBD2 is a possible D gene (6 bases). This CDR3 region has 16 residues. V shed 0 bases and J shed 3 bases, with 15 bases lying between them. Germline V gives CDR1 MGHRA, CDR2 YSYEKL. CDR3 sequence (DNA): TGCGCCAGCAGCCAAGAAACAGCGGACTATCACTACGAGCAGTACTTC. Translated: CASSQETADYHYEQYF.

The chain is built from TRBV11-2 and TRBJ1-6; 7 bases are shared with TRBD1. With V trimmed by 1 base and J by 6 bases, 9 bases remained unmatched. In germline, CDR1 is SGHAT, CDR2 FQNNGV. The CDR3 consists of 17 residues. DNA for the CDR3: TGTGCCAGCAGCTTAGCCCGGGACAGCTTTAGTAATTCACCCCTCCACTTT. Its protein is CASSLARDSFSNSPLHF.

The chain is built from TRBV3-1 (or the pseudogene TRBV3-2) and TRBJ2-2; perhaps TRBD2 as D (6 bases). The CDR3 totals 13 residues. Germline CDR1 LGHDT, CDR2 YNNKEL (reference sequence). Between the trimmed V and J ends, which lost 4 bases and 5 bases, there was a span of 8 bases. The chain's CDR3 is CASSRGGTGELFF. As DNA, the CDR3 is TGTGCCAGCAGCCGTGGAGGGACCGGGGAGCTGTTTTTT.

The chain combines TRBV2 with TRBJ1-1, with D perhaps matching TRBD1 (6 bases). Trimming left V 6 bases short and J 6 bases short, with 14 bases between. Per germline, CDR1 SNHLY and CDR2 FYNNEI. CDR3 length: 13 residues. This chain's CDR3 is CASRDRFLSEAFF. The CDR3 DNA follows: TGTGCCAGCAGAGACAGGTTCTTATCTGAAGCTTTCTTT.

The chain combines TRBV7-3 with TRBJ2-3; D possibly corresponds to TRBD1 (6 bases). This CDR3 is 16 amino acids long. V lost 2 bases, J lost 3 bases, and 15 bases lay in between. Germline-derived CDR1 and CDR2 are SGHTA and FQGTGA. DNA of the CDR3: TGTGCCAGCAGCTTAGGTGGGGACACTGGTACAGATACGCAGTATTTT. It specifies CASSLGGDTGTDTQYF.

The J gene is TRBJ1-1, the V gene TRBV5-5; 7 nucleotides agree with TRBD1. This CDR3 is built from 13 residues. Trimming at V came to 5 bases and at J to 7 bases, leaving 8 bases not matched to a gene. The germline gives CDR1 SGHKS, CDR2 YYEKEE (reference sequence). The CDR3 DNA is TGTGCCAGCAGGACGAGGACAGGACATGAAGCTTTCTTT. This encodes CASRTRTGHEAFF.

The chain has TRBV2 and TRBJ2-2; 8 bases fit TRBD2. J lost 7 bases, V lost 7 bases, and 11 bases had no gene match. The CDR3 totals 15 residues. From germline, CDR1 is SNHLY and CDR2 FYNNEI. CDR3 bases: TGTGCCAGCACAAGCGGGAGCGCACCTGGCGGGGAGCTGTTTTTT. Its protein is CASTSGSAPGGELFF.

This clone has only one observation. In DNA, the CDR3 is TGTGCCAGCAGCTTAGAAGGGTCCGGGACAGGGACTGGGGCCAACGTCCTGACTTTC. Its protein product is CASSLEGSGTGTGANVLTF. The J gene is TRBJ2-6, the V gene TRBV11-3; TRBD1 matches 9 bases. The ends lost 0 bases at V and 2 bases at J; junction bases unmatched: 8. The germline CDR1 and CDR2 sequences are SGHNT and YENEEA. The CDR3 loop spans 19 amino acids.

V gene TRBV6-2 or TRBV6-3 combines with J gene TRBJ1-5; D remains ambiguous. CDR3 length: 16 amino acids. In germline, CDR1 is MNHEY, CDR2 SVGEGT. Trimming pared 2 bases from V and 1 base from J, leaving 12 bases between. CDR3 amino acids: CASSYLELLSNQPQHF. The CDR3 nucleotides read TGTGCCAGCAGTTACCTAGAGCTCCTGAGCAATCAGCCCCAGCATTTT.

This clone was seen once. The rearrangement joins TRBV15 to TRBJ1-1; D is unresolved. V shed 0 bases and J shed 5 bases, with 7 bases lying between them. The length of the CDR3 is 13 residues. Per germline, CDR1 LNHNV and CDR2 YYDKDF (reference sequence). CDR3 bases: TGTGCCACCAGCAGAGATCCGGGAACTGAAGCTTTCTTT. Amino acid sequence: CATSRDPGTEAFF.

V gene TRBV13 combines with J gene TRBJ1-3; tentative D call: TRBD1 (6 bases). This CDR3 region has 17 residues. Trimming took 7 bases from V and 1 from J, leaving 20 bases between them. CDR1 and CDR2 (germline): PRHDT, FYEKMQ (reference sequence). The CDR3 nucleotides read TGTGCCAGCAATGAATGGGGCGTCAGGGGTTCTGGAAACACCATATATTTT. Its translation is CASNEWGVRGSGNTIYF. The variable domain in full, with the rest retrieved from reference TRBV13 and TRBJ1-3, is AAGVIQSPRHLIKEKRETATLKCYPIPRHDTVYWYQQGPGQDPQFLISFYEKMQSDKGSIPDRFSAQQFSDYHSELNMSSLELGDSALYFCASNEWGVRGSGNTIYFGEGSWLTVV.

This clone has just one count. This chain uses TRBV6-5 with TRBJ2-3; 7 bases match TRBD1. Germline V gene sequence: CDR1 MNHEY, CDR2 SVGAGI. The CDR3 is 11 residues long. V lost 2 bases to trimming and J lost 15 bases; unmatched junction nucleotides: 5. The CDR3 bases are TGTGCCAGCAGTTACGGGACAGTGGGATATTTT. As protein: CASSYGTVGYF.

The chain combines TRBV4-1 with TRBJ1-1; 10 bases fit TRBD1. V lost 6 bases to trimming and J lost 0 bases; unmatched junction nucleotides: 7. The CDR3 is made up of 16 amino acids. CDR1 and CDR2 from the germline V gene are MGHRA and YSYEKL. As DNA, the CDR3 is TGCGCCAGCAGTCCCGGGACAGGGGTTATGAACACTGAAGCTTTCTTT. It translates to CASSPGTGVMNTEAFF.

This chain joins TRBV6-5 and TRBJ1-1; possibly TRBD1 for D (6 bases). Germline V lookup: CDR1 MNHEY, CDR2 SVGAGI. The length of the CDR3 is 15 residues. Deletions cut 4 bases from V and 7 bases from J, with 19 bases between. The CDR3 DNA follows: TGTGCCAGCAGTTCATATTCAGGGGCGTACGGTGAAGCTTTCTTT. It yields the protein CASSSYSGAYGEAFF.

This clone was seen a few times. The genes are TRBV5-4 and TRBJ2-7; 10 positions match TRBD2. The germline gives CDR1 SGHNT, CDR2 YYREEE (reference sequence). Trimming cost V 0 bases and J 7 bases; bases outside gene matches: 7. CDR3 length: 15 residues. For the CDR3, the DNA is TGTGCCAGCAGCTTGGGCCTAGCGGGAGACAGGGAGCAGTACTTC. Protein sequence: CASSLGLAGDREQYF.

This chain links TRBV19 with TRBJ2-2; D not certain. Between the trimmed V and J ends, which lost 6 bases and 5 bases, there was a span of 4 bases. The CDR3 has 11 amino acids. Germline assignment: CDR1 LNHDA and CDR2 SQIVND (reference sequence). CDR3 nucleotide sequence: TGTGCCAGTAGAACAACCGGGGAGCTGTTTTTT. It codes for CASRTTGELFF.

The DNA of the CDR3 is TGTGCCAGCAGCTTAGGGGGCGAGGAGCAGTTCTTC. This translates into CASSLGGEEQFF. V is TRBV7-9 and J is TRBJ2-1, with D possibly being TRBD1 (5 bases). Germline values: CDR1 SEHNR, CDR2 FQNEAQ (reference sequence). The CDR3 runs to 12 residues. Trimming took 1 base from V and 10 from J, leaving 8 bases between them. The whole variable domain, filled in from reference TRBV7-9 and TRBJ2-1, reads DTGVSQNPRHKITKRGQNVTFRCDPISEHNRLYWYRQTLGQGPEFLTYFQNEAQLEKSRLLSDRFSAERPKGSFSTLEIQRTEQGDSAMYLCASSLGGEEQFFGPGTRLTVL.